This T cell receptor (beta chain) is from a study of T cells in Graves' hyperthyroidism and ophthalmopathy. Between the trimmed V and J ends, which lost 1 base and 8 bases, there was a span of 11 bases. This CDR3 is 12 amino acids long. Germline-derived CDR1 and CDR2 are DFQATT and SNEGSKA (reference sequence). Uncontrolled infection, other autoimmune disease, pregnancy or lactation barred patients from enrollment. Diagnoses were established using clinical symptoms, serum thyroxine and TRAb, thyroid ultrasound and orbital computed tomography. TCR beta CDR3 region amplification was performed from RNA transcripts. During a first-round RT-PCR of the TCR CDR3, the HTBI primer set was used. TCRdb analysed the multiplex PCR reads with MiXCR anew, one entry per CDR3 protein. The data hold hundreds of thousands of distinct CDR3 sequences, with just under 45% observed a single time.

Material: peripheral blood or thyroid tissue (not recorded which). The sequence derives from an adult man with Graves' disease, either hyperthyroidism or ophthalmopathy (not recorded which). This rearrangement joins TRBV20-1 to TRBJ1-2; tentatively, D is TRBD1 (6 bases). CDR3 DNA sequence: TGCAGTGCTAGAGCCAGCAGGGGCGGCTACACCTTC. Its protein product is CSARASRGGYTF.